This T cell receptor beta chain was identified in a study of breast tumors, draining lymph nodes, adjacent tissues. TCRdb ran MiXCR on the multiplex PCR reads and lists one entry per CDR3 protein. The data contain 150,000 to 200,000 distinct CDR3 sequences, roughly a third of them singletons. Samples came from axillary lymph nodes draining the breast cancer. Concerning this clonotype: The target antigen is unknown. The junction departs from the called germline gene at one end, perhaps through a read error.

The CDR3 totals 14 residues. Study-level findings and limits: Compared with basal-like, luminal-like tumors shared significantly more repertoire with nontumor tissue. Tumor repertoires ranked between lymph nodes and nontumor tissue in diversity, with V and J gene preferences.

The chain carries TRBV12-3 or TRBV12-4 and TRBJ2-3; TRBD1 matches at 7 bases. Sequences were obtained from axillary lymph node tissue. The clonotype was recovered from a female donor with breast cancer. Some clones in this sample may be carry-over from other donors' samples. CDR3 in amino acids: CAGSPGQSPDTQYF. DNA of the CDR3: TGTGCCGGCAGTCCGGGACAGAGTCCAGATACGCAGTATTTT.